The entry that follows covers one TCR beta chain sequence. The antigen remains unidentified. The PCR made use of 60 Vbeta and 13 Jbeta primers. Libraries were prepared by immunoSEQ multiplex PCR; TCRdb keeps only in-frame clonotypes and omits some of them. There are approximately 170,000 clones in the sample; around three quarters occur only once, and roughly 1% lies in the top ten. V was cut by 2 bases and J by 5 bases, with 13 bases left in between. Germline V CDR1 and CDR2: SGHDT, YYEEEE. The CDR3 contains 14 residues. The source of the sample is a study of cytomegalovirus exposure and HLA in healthy donors. At the level of the study: Some 85 million unique TCRs, all from HLA-typed donors, were included in an early release of the data.

Broader study findings: Later analysis placed DRB1 highest and HLA-C lowest in TCR association rates, which differed by HLA locus. Some segments of the V type, notably TRBV6-2 and TRBV6-3, were excluded as indistinguishable. There were 150 to 200 TCR beta chains listed as cytomegalovirus-associated.

This TCR was sampled from a woman aged 40 to 49 in good health and CMV-seronegative. The chain couples TRBV5-6 to TRBJ2-5; tentative D call: TRBD2 (6 bases). Material for sequencing was PBMCs. CDR3 DNA: TGTGCCAGCAGCTTAACGAGCGGGTTGGAGACCCAGTACTTC. The encoded protein is CASSLTSGLETQYF.